A single sample gave rise to the 32 T cell receptor beta chains below, sequenced in a study of T cells after yellow fever vaccination. TCRdb ran MiXCR on the 5' RACE reads and lists one entry per CDR3 protein. This table holds 450,000 to 600,000 distinct CDR3 sequences, about a sixth found once. This specimen was PBMCs, taken about 5 days after the first yellow fever vaccination. All receptors come from a man younger than 35 who received the YFV17D yellow fever vaccine.

V and J are TRBV6-2 or TRBV6-3 and TRBJ1-5; the D is unclear. V was cut by 1 base and J by 0 bases, with 7 bases left in between. Germline CDR1 and CDR2: MNHEY and SVGEGT. The CDR3 is 15 amino acids. CDR3 sequence reads: CASSYCLYSNQPQHF. The CDR3 DNA follows: TGTGCCAGCAGTTACTGCCTTTATAGCAATCAGCCCCAGCATTTT.

The CDR3 is CASSPSSGGKTQYF. The CDR3 DNA sequence: TGTGCCAGCAGTCCCTCTAGCGGGGGAAAGACCCAGTACTTC. This chain uses TRBV7-2 with TRBJ2-5; TRBD2 matches at 10 bases. The J segment lost 6 bases and the V segment lost 6 bases, leaving 7 bases of the junction unmatched. In germline, CDR1 is SGHTA, CDR2 FQGNSA. The CDR3 sequence is 14 residues long.

This clonotype has a handful of counts. This chain's CDR3 is CASSRGHLNTEAFF. CDR3 DNA sequence: TGTGCCAGCAGTCGGGGACATCTGAACACTGAAGCTTTCTTT. This chain uses TRBV27 with TRBJ1-1; possible D gene TRBD1, 6 bases. Trimming took off 5 bases at V and 0 bases at J, with 10 bases between the two ends. The germline V gene encodes CDR1 MNHEY and CDR2 SMNVEV (reference sequence). The CDR3 totals 14 residues.

The chain joins TRBV25-1 to TRBJ1-1; 10 nucleotides agree with TRBD1. CDR3 length equals 15 residues. V shed 3 bases and J 5 bases; nucleotides not matched to a gene: 6. Per germline, CDR1 MGHDK and CDR2 SYGVNS. CDR3 in amino acids: CASSETGGAKTEAFF. In DNA form, the CDR3 reads TGTGCCAGCAGTGAGACAGGGGGCGCGAAGACTGAAGCTTTCTTT.

The chain employs TRBV28 and TRBJ2-1; 10 bases match TRBD1. With 11 bases clipped from V and 10 bases from J, the junction kept 14 bases outside the gene matches. The CDR3 has 14 amino acids. Per germline, CDR1 MDHEN and CDR2 SYDVKM. The CDR3 region is CAGGTGALAGEQFF. The CDR3 DNA reads as TGTGCCGGGGGGACAGGGGCTTTGGCGGGCGAGCAGTTCTTC.

This clonotype was seen ten or more times. V gene TRBV5-1 combines with J gene TRBJ2-5; D is unresolved. The V gene's germline CDR1 is SGHRS and CDR2 YFSETQ. The CDR3 totals 14 residues. V was cut by 0 bases and J by 0 bases, with 6 bases left in between. The CDR3 here is CASSLGYNQETQYF. The DNA for the CDR3 is TGCGCCAGCAGCTTGGGTTACAACCAAGAGACCCAGTACTTC.

This chain joins TRBV20-1 and TRBJ1-3; D possibly corresponds to TRBD1 (5 bases). V lost 7 bases, J lost 0 bases, and 10 bases lay in between. Germline V CDR1 and CDR2: DFQATT, SNEGSKA (reference sequence). The CDR3 contains 13 residues. The CDR3 sequence is CSDNGGSGNTIYF. The CDR3 DNA is TGCAGTGATAACGGGGGCTCTGGAAACACCATATATTTT.

This chain connects TRBV7-6 to TRBJ2-5, with 9 positions matching TRBD1. The length of the CDR3 is 19 residues. Germline loops: CDR1 SGHVS, CDR2 FNYEAQ. V dropped 4 bases and J dropped 2; count of bases not matched to a gene: 17. Written as DNA, the CDR3 is TGTGCCAGCAGCTCCAACCTACAGGGGGCGCTCCTACTTCAAGAGACCCAGTACTTC. Protein sequence: CASSSNLQGALLLQETQYF. Full variable domain (missing parts from reference TRBV7-6 and TRBJ2-5): GAGVSQSPRYKVTKRGQDVALRCDPISGHVSLYWYRQALGQGPEFLTYFNYEAQQDKSGLPNDRFSAERPEGSISTLTIQRTEQRDSAMYRCASSSNLQGALLLQETQYFGPGTRLLVL.

The chain combines TRBV7-3 with TRBJ2-3, with D perhaps matching TRBD1 (6 bases). Germline loops: CDR1 SGHTA, CDR2 FQGTGA. This CDR3 contains 16 residues. The germline V and J ends were trimmed by 1 base and 4 bases, with 15 bases remaining between them. CDR3 in amino acids: CASSLRARGPADTQYF. The CDR3 DNA is TGTGCCAGCAGCTTAAGGGCCAGGGGCCCCGCAGATACGCAGTATTTT.

This clonotype has only a few counts. The chain is built from TRBV5-1 and TRBJ2-2; D remains ambiguous. V lost 0 bases and J lost 0, with 9 bases in between. This CDR3 region has 16 residues. Germline V gives CDR1 SGHRS, CDR2 YFSETQ. The CDR3 DNA follows: TGCGCCAGCAGCTTGGCCCCGGCCGCGAACACCGGGGAGCTGTTTTTT. This codes for CASSLAPAANTGELFF.

The chain carries TRBV10-3 and TRBJ2-7; D gene ambiguous. V was shortened by 2 bases and J by 3 bases, with 11 bases between the two germline ends. Germline V lookup: CDR1 ENHRY, CDR2 SYGVKD. The CDR3 is 14 amino acids. CDR3: CAISEPSPSYEQYF. The CDR3 bases are TGTGCCATCAGTGAGCCAAGTCCTAGCTACGAGCAGTACTTC.

This clonotype was detected a few times. The rearrangement joins TRBV4-1 to TRBJ2-4, with D maybe TRBD1 (5 bases). Germline V CDR1 and CDR2: MGHRA, YSYEKL. There are 18 residues in the CDR3. The V end lost 0 bases, the J end lost 3 bases, and 18 bases lay between the germline ends. CDR3 sequence reads: CASSQDLEDNTVKNIQYF. CDR3 DNA sequence: TGCGCCAGCAGCCAAGATCTAGAGGACAATACGGTCAAAAACATTCAGTACTTC.

This clonotype was observed a few times. The chain joins TRBV20-1 to TRBJ2-6; a weak D match, TRBD1 (5 bases). Germline V CDR1 and CDR2: DFQATT, SNEGSKA (reference sequence). This CDR3 has 16 amino acids. The V and J ends lost 3 bases and 1 base respectively, with 13 bases between them. This CDR3 reads CSASGPQGSGANVLTF. CDR3 coding DNA: TGCAGTGCTAGCGGTCCCCAGGGATCTGGGGCCAACGTCCTGACTTTC.

CDR3 region: CASSLIGSPEETQYF. In nucleotides, the CDR3 is TGTGCCAGCAGCTTAATTGGCAGCCCCGAAGAGACCCAGTACTTC. This chain uses TRBV7-6 with TRBJ2-5; D unresolved. The length of the CDR3 is 15 residues. Trimming shortened V by 2 bases and J by 3 bases, and 13 bases separated the two germline ends. The germline V gene encodes CDR1 SGHVS and CDR2 FNYEAQ. Together with reference TRBV7-6 and TRBJ2-5, the CDR3 gives the full variable domain: GAGVSQSPRYKVTKRGQDVALRCDPISGHVSLYWYRQALGQGPEFLTYFNYEAQQDKSGLPNDRFSAERPEGSISTLTIQRTEQRDSAMYRCASSLIGSPEETQYFGPGTRLLVL.

This clonotype was detected once. This chain uses TRBV14 with TRBJ2-2; D unresolved. The ends were cut back, 0 bases at V and 3 bases at J, with 11 bases in the middle. The CDR3 has 16 amino acids. Germline CDR1 reads SGHDN; CDR2 reads FVKESK. For the CDR3, the DNA is TGTGCCAGCAGCCAAGATTTGCGAGTATACACCGGGGAGCTGTTTTTT. Its protein is CASSQDLRVYTGELFF.

The chain carries TRBV20-1 and TRBJ2-5, with 12 positions matching TRBD1. From germline, CDR1 is DFQATT and CDR2 SNEGSKA (reference sequence). V was clipped by 5 bases and J by 5 bases; unmatched bases: 6. The CDR3 is 14 amino acids. CDR3 sequence: CSAPGTGGVETQYF. The DNA of the CDR3 is TGCAGTGCTCCCGGGACAGGGGGCGTGGAGACCCAGTACTTC.

This chain joins TRBV2 and TRBJ2-2; possible D gene TRBD2, 5 bases. CDR1 is SNHLY and CDR2 is FYNNEI in the germline V gene. Trimming removed 6 bases from V and 5 bases from J, with 16 bases in between. The CDR3 runs 15 residues. CDR3 DNA sequence: TGTGCCAGCAGCCCCGCTAGCCCCCCAACCGGGGAGCTGTTTTTT. Residues: CASSPASPPTGELFF.

This clonotype was observed a handful of times. V is TRBV6-5 and J is TRBJ2-3; 9 bases are a match to TRBD1. The ends lost 4 bases at V and 7 bases at J; junction bases unmatched: 9. Germline CDR1 reads MNHEY; CDR2 reads SVGAGI. The CDR3 runs to 15 residues. The CDR3, as DNA: TGTGCCAGCAGTTTACAGGGGGCTTCACCGCATACGCAGTATTTT. Translated, it gives CASSLQGASPHTQYF.

The V call is TRBV4-2, the J call TRBJ2-3, with 9 bases that match TRBD1. The length of the CDR3 is 13 residues. Germline trimming cut 7 bases from V and 4 bases from J; bases unmatched to any gene: 3. From germline, CDR1 is LGHNA and CDR2 YNFKEQ. For the CDR3, the DNA is TGTGCCAGCACCACAGGGGGCGCAGATACGCAGTATTTT. It translates to CASTTGGADTQYF.

This chain uses TRBV12-3 or TRBV12-4 with TRBJ2-1; 9 bases are shared with TRBD2. The V and J ends lost 3 bases and 9 bases, in that order; junction bases with no gene match: 6. The CDR3 spans 14 residues. The CDR3 loop is CASSFRRGGIEQFF. Written as DNA, the CDR3 is TGTGCCAGCAGTTTCCGGCGGGGGGGGATTGAGCAGTTCTTC.

This clonotype was observed a few times. The chain combines TRBV6-5 with TRBJ2-6, with TRBD1 identical over 9 bases. The J segment lost 0 bases and the V segment lost 4 bases, leaving 4 bases of the junction unmatched. From germline, CDR1 is MNHEY and CDR2 SVGAGI. CDR3 size: 17 residues. For the CDR3, the DNA is TGTGCCAGCAGTTCCGGGACAGGGTACTCTGGGGCCAACGTCCTGACTTTC. It specifies CASSSGTGYSGANVLTF.

Ten or more counts support this clonotype. CDR3 amino acids: CASSETLYTGELFF. In DNA form, the CDR3 reads TGTGCCAGCTCCGAGACACTTTACACCGGGGAGCTGTTTTTT. The chain couples TRBV18 to TRBJ2-2; D remains unclear. This CDR3 contains 14 residues. The V gene lost 6 bases and the J gene lost 3 bases, with 11 bases spanning the gap. Germline CDR1 reads KGHSH; CDR2 reads LQKENI.

The chain combines TRBV14 with TRBJ2-7, with unresolved D. This CDR3 is 16 amino acids long. Between the trimmed V and J ends, which lost 4 bases and 2 bases, there was a span of 18 bases. Germline lookup yields CDR1 SGHDN and CDR2 FVKESK. The chain's CDR3 is CASSLSSWGQAYEQYF. The CDR3 bases are TGTGCCAGCAGCCTCTCGTCGTGGGGTCAGGCCTACGAGCAGTACTTC.

V usage is TRBV13 and J usage is TRBJ1-1, with a tentative D call TRBD1 (6 bases). The V gene's germline CDR1 is PRHDT and CDR2 FYEKMQ (reference sequence). The CDR3 consists of 13 residues. Trimming cost V 1 base and J 8 bases, with 11 bases left between them. CDR3 sequence (DNA): TGTGCCAGCAGCTTAGTGGGCGACAGGGAAGCTTTCTTT. This codes for CASSLVGDREAFF. The variable domain in full, with the rest retrieved from reference TRBV13 and TRBJ1-1, is AAGVIQSPRHLIKEKRETATLKCYPIPRHDTVYWYQQGPGQDPQFLISFYEKMQSDKGSIPDRFSAQQFSDYHSELNMSSLELGDSALYFCASSLVGDREAFFGQGTRLTVV.

The chain links TRBV20-1 to TRBJ1-1; the match to TRBD1 covers 8 bases. This CDR3 comprises 14 residues. From germline, CDR1 is DFQATT and CDR2 SNEGSKA (reference sequence). The V segment lost 6 bases and the J segment 1 base; nucleotides outside the gene matches: 7. The CDR3, as DNA: TGCAGTGCCGGACAGGGAACTTGGAACACTGAAGCTTTCTTT. Amino acids: CSAGQGTWNTEAFF.

The J gene is TRBJ2-6, the V gene TRBV4-2; possibly TRBD1 for D (6 bases). The CDR3 sequence is 15 residues long. V was clipped by 2 bases and J by 2 bases, with 7 bases between them. Germline assignment: CDR1 LGHNA and CDR2 YNFKEQ. The CDR3 coding sequence is TGTGCCAGCAGCCAAAACAGGGCTGGGGCCAACGTCCTGACTTTC. This translates into CASSQNRAGANVLTF.

The chain carries TRBV7-2 and TRBJ2-1; no clear D gene. CDR1 and CDR2 (germline): SGHTA, FQGNSA. The CDR3 loop spans 14 amino acids. V gave up 0 bases and J gave up 10 bases, with 13 bases separating them. CDR3 loop: CASSLAWALGEQFF. CDR3 sequence (DNA): TGTGCCAGCAGCTTAGCTTGGGCCCTAGGGGAGCAGTTCTTC.

This clonotype was detected a few times. V is TRBV6-1 and J is TRBJ2-5; perhaps TRBD1 as D (6 bases). CDR3 size: 14 residues. V was cut by 6 bases and J by 4 bases, with 15 bases left in between. CDR1 MNHNS and CDR2 SASEGT come from the germline V gene. The CDR3 spells CASREQGAGETQYF. The CDR3 DNA reads TGTGCCAGCAGAGAACAGGGCGCGGGAGAGACCCAGTACTTC.

This chain uses TRBV27 with TRBJ2-2; weak D call: TRBD2 (5 bases). This CDR3 has 15 amino acids. V lost 2 bases and J 5 bases, leaving 12 bases between the germline ends. The germline CDR1 and CDR2 sequences are MNHEY and SMNVEV (reference sequence). CDR3 in amino acids: CASSLRGIETGELFF. The CDR3, as DNA: TGTGCCAGCAGTTTACGAGGGATAGAGACCGGGGAGCTGTTTTTT.

This clonotype was observed a few times. This chain connects TRBV6-2 or TRBV6-3 to TRBJ1-5; D is undetermined. Germline CDR1 is MNHEY and CDR2 is SVGEGT. There are 12 residues in the CDR3. Trimming removed 7 bases at V and 0 bases at J, with 4 bases between. CDR3 protein: CASNSSNQPQHF. DNA of the CDR3: TGTGCCAGCAATAGTAGCAATCAGCCCCAGCATTTT.

This clonotype was counted only a few times. The chain is built from TRBV4-1 and TRBJ2-7; 8 bases align to TRBD2. CDR3 length: 15 amino acids. The germline V gene has CDR1 MGHRA and CDR2 YSYEKL. Trimming took 4 bases from V and 1 from J; bases not matched to a gene: 6. CDR3 amino acids: CASSLLAGRSYEQYV. CDR3 coding DNA: TGCGCCAGCAGCCTCTTAGCGGGACGATCCTACGAGCAGTACGTC.

This clonotype was seen repeatedly, ten times or more. V usage is TRBV7-6 and J usage is TRBJ1-2; 9 bases agree with TRBD1. Germline V gene sequence: CDR1 SGHVS, CDR2 FNYEAQ. The V gene end was trimmed by 1 base and the J gene end by 6 bases; junction bases not matched to a gene: 15. CDR3 length: 18 residues. The CDR3 DNA is TGTGCCAGCAGCTTAGTGTGGGTCAAGGGGACAGGGAGTAATGGCTACACCTTC. It encodes CASSLVWVKGTGSNGYTF.